Listed below are T cell receptor beta chains from one sample, sequenced in a study of long-term antiretroviral therapy in people with HIV. Here immunoSEQ multiplex PCR was the method, and the copy in TCRdb shows in-frame clones only, minus some. The sample lists around 19,000 clones, more than 70% occurring once. The sequencing used unsorted PBMCs, collected 2.6 years after starting antiretroviral therapy. These receptors all stem from a woman between 50 and 59 years old with HIV. CDR3s leave out the opening cysteine and the closing phenylalanine or tryptophan.

cdr3_aa	j_call	v_call	cdr3_length
ASSLLSSNTGELF	TRBJ2-2	TRBV5-1	13
ASGTGNTIY	TRBJ1-3	TRBV6-1	9
ASSLVSGRNTQY	TRBJ2-3	TRBV27	12
ASSFRTSGTKYNEQF	TRBJ2-1	TRBV5-6	15
ASSPRDKNYEQY	TRBJ2-7	TRBV13	12
ASSLDGDRELF	TRBJ2-2	TRBV7-2	11
ASSGSGASSGANVLT	TRBJ2-6	TRBV5-4	15
SVEEGVGGGYDSYEQY	TRBJ2-7	TRBV29-1	16
ASSKGGLADTQY	TRBJ2-3	TRBV27	12
AISGSRDRRSNTNYGYT	TRBJ1-2	TRBV10-3	17
ASSIVLAENYNEQF	TRBJ2-1	TRBV19	14
ASSPSARTYNEQF	TRBJ2-1	TRBV4-1	13
ASRLAVSTDTQY	TRBJ2-3	TRBV5-1	12